These 9 T cell receptor beta chains share one sample of origin, sequenced in a study of blood T cell repertoires in COVID-19. Some clones are missing from TCRdb's copy, which holds only in-frame ones; the method was immunoSEQ multiplex PCR. The table records some 240,000 clones, about 85% of them present only once. Sequenced sample: PBMCs or T cells enriched from blood (not recorded which). The origin of the receptors is a woman aged 45-65 years who had been exposed to COVID-19.

The V and J genes are TRBV10-2 and TRBJ2-5; D possibly corresponds to TRBD1 (5 bases). CDR1 and CDR2 (germline): WSHSY, SAAADI. CDR3 length equals 15 residues. Trimming took off 2 bases at V and 1 base at J, with 11 bases between the two ends. The CDR3 here is CASSEAGSFQETQYF. The CDR3 nucleotides are TGCGCCAGCAGTGAGGCAGGGTCCTTCCAAGAGACCCAGTACTTC.

This sequence joins TRBV3-1 (or the pseudogene TRBV3-2) and TRBJ1-2; possible D gene TRBD1, 5 bases. V lost 1 base and J 5 bases, leaving 8 bases between the germline ends. This CDR3 is built from 13 residues. Germline V CDR1 and CDR2: LGHDT, YNNKEL (reference sequence). The DNA for the CDR3 is TGTGCCAGCAGCCAAGCAGGGCGATATGGCTACACCTTC. It codes for CASSQAGRYGYTF.

The rearrangement links TRBV4-1 to TRBJ2-2; tentatively, D is TRBD2 (5 bases). The V end lost 1 base, the J end lost 6 bases, and 9 bases lay between the germline ends. CDR1 is MGHRA, CDR2 YSYEKL, per germline. CDR3 length: 14 amino acids. The CDR3 spells CASSQAGLAGELFF. The CDR3 DNA reads as TGCGCCAGCAGCCAAGCCGGACTGGCCGGGGAGCTGTTTTTT.

The chain has TRBV6-2 or TRBV6-3 and TRBJ2-4; D gene ambiguous. Trimming took off 5 bases at V and 0 bases at J, with 11 bases between the two ends. CDR1 and CDR2 (germline): MNHEY, SVGEGT. This CDR3 has 15 residues. CDR3 protein: CASSDWALAKNIQYF. DNA for the CDR3: TGTGCCAGCAGTGACTGGGCCCTAGCCAAAAACATTCAGTACTTC.

The chain employs TRBV3-1 (or the pseudogene TRBV3-2) and TRBJ1-4, with 9 bases lining up with TRBD1. After removal of 5 bases from V and 0 bases from J, the junction contained 7 bases not matched to a gene. The CDR3 totals 17 residues. Germline V CDR1 and CDR2: LGHDT, YNNKEL (reference sequence). The CDR3: CASSYGQGKSTNEKLFF. CDR3 nucleotides: TGTGCCAGCAGCTATGGACAGGGGAAATCAACTAATGAAAAACTGTTTTTT.

The rearrangement links TRBV5-4 to TRBJ2-1; 8 positions agree with TRBD2. Germline V lookup: CDR1 SGHNT, CDR2 YYREEE (reference sequence). Trimming cost V 4 bases and J 12 bases; bases outside gene matches: 12. The CDR3 runs 14 residues. DNA of the CDR3: TGTGCCAGCAGCGGAACGGGGGGGCAAGGCCGGCAGTTCTTC. It yields the protein CASSGTGGQGRQFF.

The rearrangement joins TRBV5-1 to TRBJ1-2; 7 bases match TRBD1. This CDR3 has 14 amino acids. Germline V lookup: CDR1 SGHRS, CDR2 YFSETQ. V lost 3 bases to trimming and J lost 7 bases; unmatched junction nucleotides: 9. The CDR3 sequence is CASSSSGGSSGYTF. CDR3 sequence (DNA): TGCGCCAGCAGCTCCTCAGGGGGGAGTAGTGGCTACACCTTC.

The gene calls are TRBV6-2 or TRBV6-3 and TRBJ2-1; D is unclear. The length of the CDR3 is 14 residues. V lost 4 bases to trimming and J lost 8 bases, with 15 bases between them. Germline CDR1 MNHEY, CDR2 SVGEGT. CDR3 DNA sequence: TGTGCCAGCAGTTTCATCCAGGATGTCGATGAGCAGTTCTTC. Amino acids: CASSFIQDVDEQFF.

This chain joins TRBV7-6 and TRBJ2-7, with D perhaps matching TRBD2 (5 bases). CDR1 and CDR2 (germline): SGHVS, FNYEAQ. The CDR3 runs to 13 residues. With 5 bases removed from V and 0 bases from J, the gap between germline ends came to 8 bases. The CDR3 nucleotides are TGTGCCAGCAGCCGGGGAAGCTCCTACGAGCAGTACTTC. Protein product: CASSRGSSYEQYF.